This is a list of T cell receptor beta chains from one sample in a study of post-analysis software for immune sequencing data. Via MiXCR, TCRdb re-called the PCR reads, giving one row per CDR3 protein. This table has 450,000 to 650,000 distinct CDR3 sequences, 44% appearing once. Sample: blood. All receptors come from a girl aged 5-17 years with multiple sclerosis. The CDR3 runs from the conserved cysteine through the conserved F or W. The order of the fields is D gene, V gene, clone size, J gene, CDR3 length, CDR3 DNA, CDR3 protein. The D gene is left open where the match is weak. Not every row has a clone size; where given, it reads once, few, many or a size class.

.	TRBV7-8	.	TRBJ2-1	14	TGTGCCAGCCTCGTGCCCGGGGATAAAGATGAGCAGTTCTTC	CASLVPGDKDEQFF
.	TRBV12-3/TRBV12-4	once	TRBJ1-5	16	TGTGCCAGCAGTTTGATGGGGGAAAGAGTGAGTCAGCCCCAGCATTTT	CASSLMGERVSQPQHF
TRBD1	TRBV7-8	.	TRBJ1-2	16	TGTGCCAGCAGCTTGTCAACAGGGGGCGCCGGCTATGGTTACACCTTC	CASSLSTGGAGYGYTF
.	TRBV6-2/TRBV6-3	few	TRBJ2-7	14	TGTGCCAGCAGCCCCTTAGAGGGAGCCTCCGAGCAGTACTTC	CASSPLEGASEQYF
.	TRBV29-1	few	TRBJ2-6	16	TGCAGCGTTGAAGATCCTCTAGCTTCCGGGGCCAACGTCCTGACTTTC	CSVEDPLASGANVLTF
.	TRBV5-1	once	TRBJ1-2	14	TGCGCCAGCAGCTCAACACCAGGGCACTATGGCTACACCTTC	CASSSTPGHYGYTF
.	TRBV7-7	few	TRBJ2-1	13	TGTGCTAGCAGTAAGGGCCCTTGGAATGAGCAGTTCTTC	CASSKGPWNEQFF
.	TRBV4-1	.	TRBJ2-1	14	TGCGCCAGCAGCCAGGCGGATGTCCCCAATGAGCAGTTCTTC	CASSQADVPNEQFF
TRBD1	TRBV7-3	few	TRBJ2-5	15	TGTGCCAGCAGCTTACGTGAAACAGGGGAAGAGACCCAGTACTTC	CASSLRETGEETQYF
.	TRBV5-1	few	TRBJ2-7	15	TGCGCCAGCAGCTTGGCCCCGGACGGCTCCTACGAGCAGTACTTC	CASSLAPDGSYEQYF
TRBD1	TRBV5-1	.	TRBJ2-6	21	TGCGCCAGCAGGTTGCTCCTGGCCGAGACAGGGCGAAGTTATGGGGCCAACGTCCTGACTTTC	CASRLLLAETGRSYGANVLTF
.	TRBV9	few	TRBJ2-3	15	TGTGCCAGCAGCGTAGCGAACAGGGAGACAGATACGCAGTATTTT	CASSVANRETDTQYF
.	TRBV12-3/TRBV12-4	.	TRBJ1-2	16	TGTGCCAGCAGGCGGGGCGCCTTACTAACATTCTATGGCTACACCTTC	CASRRGALLTFYGYTF
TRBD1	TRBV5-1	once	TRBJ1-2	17	TGCGCCAGCAGCCCCCAGGGGGCAGGCACATCGGCGGGCGGCTACACCTTC	CASSPQGAGTSAGGYTF
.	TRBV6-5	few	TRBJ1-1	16	TGTGCCAGCAGTCTTTATCTAGGGGCGAGGGACACTGAAGCTTTCTTT	CASSLYLGARDTEAFF
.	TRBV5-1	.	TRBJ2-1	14	TGCGCCAGCAGCCCTATCTCAACTACGGGTGAGCAGTTCTTC	CASSPISTTGEQFF
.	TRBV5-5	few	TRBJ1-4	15	TGTGCCAGCAGCTTGGTTGAACATTTACTTGAAAAACTGTTTTTT	CASSLVEHLLEKLFF
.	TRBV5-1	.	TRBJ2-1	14	TGCGCCAGCAGCTTGACTAACAACTACAGTGAGCAGTTCTTC	CASSLTNNYSEQFF
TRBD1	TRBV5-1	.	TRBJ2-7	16	TGCGCCAGCAGCCCCGGGACAGGGGCCCTAGGGAACGAGCAGTACTTC	CASSPGTGALGNEQYF
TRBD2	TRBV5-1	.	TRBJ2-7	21	TGCGCCAGCAGTCCAGGTCCGGGACAAGGACTAGCGGGAGAGTTTTTAAATGAGCAGTACTTC	CASSPGPGQGLAGEFLNEQYF
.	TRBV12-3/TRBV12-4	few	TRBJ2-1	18	TGTGCCAGCAGTTTTCCTCGTGGCGGCGGGCCGACCTACAATGAGCAGTTCTTC	CASSFPRGGGPTYNEQFF
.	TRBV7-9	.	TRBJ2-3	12	TGTGCCAGCAGCTCCCAGGGGGACTCGCAGTATTTT	CASSSQGDSQYF
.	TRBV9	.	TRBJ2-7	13	TGTGCCAGCGGCGTAGAAGGGGAGGACGAGCAGTACTTC	CASGVEGEDEQYF
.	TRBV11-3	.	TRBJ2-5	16	TGTGCCAGCAGCCCCCGGGGCTTCTCTTCTCAAGAGACCCAGTACTTC	CASSPRGFSSQETQYF
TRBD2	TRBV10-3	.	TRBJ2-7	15	TGTGCCATCAGTCCGGGACTAGCGGGAGGTGACGAGCAGTACTTC	CAISPGLAGGDEQYF
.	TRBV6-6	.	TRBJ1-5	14	TGTGCCAGCTCCCGGGCGGTGAACAATCAGCCCCAGCATTTT	CASSRAVNNQPQHF
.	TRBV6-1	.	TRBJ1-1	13	TGTGCCAGCCGGTTGGTTGGGAACACTGAAGCTTTCTTT	CASRLVGNTEAFF
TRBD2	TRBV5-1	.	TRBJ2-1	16	TGCGCCAGCAGCTTCGGGACTAGCGGGAGTAACAATGAGCAGTTCTTC	CASSFGTSGSNNEQFF
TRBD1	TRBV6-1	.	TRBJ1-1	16	TGTGCCAGCAGTGCCAGGGGGTCCAGGGTGACCACTGAAGCTTTCTTT	CASSARGSRVTTEAFF
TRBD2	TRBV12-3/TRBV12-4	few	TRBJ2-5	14	TGTGCCAGCAGAATAGCGGGAAACCAAGAGACCCAGTACTTC	CASRIAGNQETQYF
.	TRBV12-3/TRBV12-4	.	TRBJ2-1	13	TGTGCCAGTTCGGGAATAACATACAATGAGCAGTTCTTC	CASSGITYNEQFF
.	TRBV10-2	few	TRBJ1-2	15	TGCGCCAGCAGTGAGAGGGTAACCAGCGGCTATGGCTACACCTTC	CASSERVTSGYGYTF
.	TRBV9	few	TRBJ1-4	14	TGTGCCAGCAGCGCCGGGGCTTATAATGAAAAACTGTTTTTT	CASSAGAYNEKLFF
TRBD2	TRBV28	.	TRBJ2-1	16	TGTGCCAGCAGTTCCGGACTAGCGGGGACCGATCTCGTACAGTTCTTC	CASSSGLAGTDLVQFF
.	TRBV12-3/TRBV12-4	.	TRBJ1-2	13	TGTGCCAGCAGTTTTAAAGGGGTCTATGGCTACACCTTC	CASSFKGVYGYTF
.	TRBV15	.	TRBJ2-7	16	TGTGCCACCAGCAGAGATACCTCTCGCAAATCCTACGAGCAGTACTTC	CATSRDTSRKSYEQYF
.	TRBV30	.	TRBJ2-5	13	TGTGCCTGGAGTCCGTCCAACAGGAGAGAGCAGTACTTC	CAWSPSNRREQYF
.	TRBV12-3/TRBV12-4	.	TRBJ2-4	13	TGTGCCAGCAATCTTCAGGGGTCGAACATTCAGTACTTC	CASNLQGSNIQYF
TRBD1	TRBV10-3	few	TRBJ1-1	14	TGTGCCATCAAGAGGACAGGGGTCAACACTGAAGCTTTCTTT	CAIKRTGVNTEAFF
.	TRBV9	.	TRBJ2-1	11	TGTGCCAGCGCTAGGGACAATGAGCAGTTCTTC	CASARDNEQFF
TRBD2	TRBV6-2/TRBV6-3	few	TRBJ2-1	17	TGTGCCAGCAGTCGACTAGCGGGGGGTCCTACCTACAATGAGCAGTTCTTC	CASSRLAGGPTYNEQFF
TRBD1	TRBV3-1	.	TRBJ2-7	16	TGTGCCAGCAGCCGGGTTGGAAGGGGGCCAGATGGGGAGCAGTACTTC	CASSRVGRGPDGEQYF
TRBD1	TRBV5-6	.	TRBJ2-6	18	TGTGCCAGCAGCCCCCTGACAGGGGGCCCTTCTGGGGCCAACGTCCTGACTTTC	CASSPLTGGPSGANVLTF
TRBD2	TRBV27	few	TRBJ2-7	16	TGTGCCAGCAGCCCGACTAGCGGGAGTAGATCCTACGAGCAGTACTTC	CASSPTSGSRSYEQYF